Included here is one TCR beta chain sequence, with context. CDR1 SGDLS and CDR2 YYNGEE come from the germline V gene. The CDR3 has 16 residues. Unmatched junction bases numbered 11, after V lost 4 bases and J lost 2 bases. These data come from a study of control samples from healthy donors and cancer patients. Clones were read by immunoSEQ multiplex PCR, and TCRdb kept only the in-frame ones, dropping some. The sample carries more than 100,000 clones, approximately 90% recorded once. This receptor was identified in a man in his 60s with lung cancer. The genes are TRBV9 and TRBJ1-2; TRBD1 matches at 7 bases. Sequencing input: PBMCs. The DNA for the CDR3 is TGTGCCAGCAGCAGTCAACAGGGGCCCTTAAACTATGGCTACACCTTC. Residues: CASSSQQGPLNYGYTF. The whole variable domain, remainder taken from reference TRBV9 and TRBJ1-2, is DSGVTQTPKHLITATGQRVTLRCSPRSGDLSVYWYQQSLDQGLQFLIQYYNGEERAKGNILERFSAQQFPDLHSELNLSSLELGDSALYFCASSSQQGPLNYGYTFGSGTRLTVV.